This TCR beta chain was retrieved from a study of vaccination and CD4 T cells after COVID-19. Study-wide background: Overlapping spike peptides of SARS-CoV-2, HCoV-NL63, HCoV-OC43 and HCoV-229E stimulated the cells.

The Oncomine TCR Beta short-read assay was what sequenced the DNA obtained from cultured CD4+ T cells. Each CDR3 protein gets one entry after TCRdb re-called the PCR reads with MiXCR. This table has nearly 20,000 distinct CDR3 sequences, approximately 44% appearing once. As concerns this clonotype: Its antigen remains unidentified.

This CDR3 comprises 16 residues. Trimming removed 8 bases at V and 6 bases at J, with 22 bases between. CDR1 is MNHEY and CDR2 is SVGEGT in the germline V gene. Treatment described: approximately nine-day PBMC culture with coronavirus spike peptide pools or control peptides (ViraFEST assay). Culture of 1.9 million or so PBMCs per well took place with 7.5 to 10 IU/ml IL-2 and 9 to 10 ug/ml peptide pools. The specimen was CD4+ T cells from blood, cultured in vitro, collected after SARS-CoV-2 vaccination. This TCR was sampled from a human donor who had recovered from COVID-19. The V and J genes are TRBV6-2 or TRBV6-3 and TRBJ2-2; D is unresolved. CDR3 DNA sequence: TGTGCCAGCTTCGACGGATACAACTCCCGGCCCGGGGAGCTGTTTTTT. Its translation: CASFDGYNSRPGELFF.